This TCR beta chain was captured by sequencing in a study of CD8 T cells in ankylosing spondylitis. Study-wide findings and caveats: Matched synovial fluid from ankylosing spondylitis patients was reported to be enriched for disease-linked clones. Ankylosing spondylitis blood appeared to carry a characteristic TCR beta motif of several highly homologous variants.

In TCRdb, the 5' RACE reads were re-called with MiXCR into one record per CDR3 protein. The sample lists under 250,000 distinct CDR3 sequences; over 9.5% were seen once. Of note for this clonotype: The antigen remains undetermined.

CDR1 is SQVTM, CDR2 ANQGSEA, per germline. Trimming took 5 bases from V and 4 from J; bases not matched to a gene: 8. The CDR3 spans 14 residues. Sequences were obtained from blood, either unsorted or a sorted T cell fraction (not recorded which). The sequence was obtained from a male donor with ankylosing spondylitis or in good health (not recorded which). The rearrangement links TRBV29-1 to TRBJ2-3, with 8 bases matching TRBD1. The CDR3 DNA follows: TGCAGCGTTCGCCGACAGGGGTCCCCAGATACGCAGTATTTT. Protein product: CSVRRQGSPDTQYF.